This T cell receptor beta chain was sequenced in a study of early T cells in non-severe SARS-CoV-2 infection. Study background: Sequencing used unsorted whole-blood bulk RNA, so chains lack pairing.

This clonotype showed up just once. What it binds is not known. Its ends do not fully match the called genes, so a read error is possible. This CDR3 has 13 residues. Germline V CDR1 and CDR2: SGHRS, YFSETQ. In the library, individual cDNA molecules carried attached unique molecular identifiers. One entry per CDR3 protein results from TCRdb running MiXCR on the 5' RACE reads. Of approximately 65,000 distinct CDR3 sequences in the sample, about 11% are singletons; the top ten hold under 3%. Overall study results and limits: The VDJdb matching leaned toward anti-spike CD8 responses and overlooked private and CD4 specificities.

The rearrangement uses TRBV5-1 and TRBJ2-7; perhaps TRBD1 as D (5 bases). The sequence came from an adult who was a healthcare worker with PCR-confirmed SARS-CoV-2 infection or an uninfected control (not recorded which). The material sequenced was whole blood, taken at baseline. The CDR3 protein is CTSSLQGPYEQYF. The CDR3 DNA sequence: TGCACCAGCAGCTTGCAGGGCCCCTACGAGCAGTACTTC.